The rows below give T cell receptor beta chains drawn from one sample of a study of CD8 T cells in ankylosing spondylitis. TCRdb itself ran the 5' RACE reads through MiXCR, one entry per CDR3 protein. Among fewer than 500,000 distinct CDR3 sequences listed, 20% to 25% were seen once. Sequencing was done on a sample of blood, either unsorted or a sorted T cell fraction (not recorded which). The receptors were sampled from a male donor with ankylosing spondylitis. CDR3s include the opening cysteine and the closing phenylalanine or tryptophan. Rows give clone size only sometimes, using once, few, many, or a class for an expanded clone.

cdr3_aa: CASSWDVGGDTEAFF; v_call: TRBV5-5; clone_size: .
cdr3_aa: CSARDPAGGSNEQFF; v_call: TRBV20-1; clone_size: .
cdr3_aa: CSASFTVEETQYF; v_call: TRBV20-1; clone_size: .
cdr3_aa: CASSPFQGSYNEQFF; v_call: TRBV11-3; clone_size: .
cdr3_aa: CASSSTDRSSGNTIYF; v_call: TRBV7-9; clone_size: .
cdr3_aa: CASSDSPAYEQYF; v_call: TRBV25-1; clone_size: few
cdr3_aa: CASSLEAGWQTQYF; v_call: TRBV7-2; clone_size: few
cdr3_aa: CASSFSGYNEQFF; v_call: TRBV7-9; clone_size: many
cdr3_aa: CASSLLAGDAGELFF; v_call: TRBV7-9; clone_size: few
cdr3_aa: CAISPSTTNQPQHF; v_call: TRBV10-3; clone_size: .
cdr3_aa: CASSLGGVGEQFF; v_call: TRBV9; clone_size: .
cdr3_aa: CASSFQAGGPETQYF; v_call: TRBV12-3/TRBV12-4; clone_size: few
cdr3_aa: CSAERRAGPSYEQYF; v_call: TRBV20-1; clone_size: .
cdr3_aa: CASSLARAFSDTQYF; v_call: TRBV7-2; clone_size: many
cdr3_aa: CSATPSYEQYF; v_call: TRBV20-1; clone_size: few
cdr3_aa: CATKRGHTGELFF; v_call: TRBV6-1; clone_size: .
cdr3_aa: CASSQTGSHQPQHF; v_call: TRBV4-2; clone_size: .
cdr3_aa: CASSLDRGMTDEQFF; v_call: TRBV7-2; clone_size: .
cdr3_aa: CASSFRAGGLTYNEQFF; v_call: TRBV5-1; clone_size: .
cdr3_aa: CASSLMARGNTEAFF; v_call: TRBV12-3/TRBV12-4; clone_size: .
cdr3_aa: CSVRATGDVDSPLHF; v_call: TRBV29-1; clone_size: .
cdr3_aa: CSARDEGNPTRTEAFF; v_call: TRBV20-1; clone_size: .